Below are 28 T cell receptor beta chains sequenced from a single sample in a study of cytomegalovirus exposure and HLA in healthy donors. The PCR contained 60 Vbeta and 13 Jbeta primers. Only in-frame clones appear in the TCRdb table, and some are missing; sequencing was by immunoSEQ multiplex PCR. Here the sample spans about 95,000 clones, around three quarters being singletons. Sequencing was performed on PBMCs. These receptors came from a woman aged 45-65 years in good health and CMV-seropositive.

The V and J genes are TRBV9 and TRBJ1-5; D perhaps matches TRBD1 (6 bases). CDR1 is SGDLS and CDR2 is YYNGEE in the germline V gene. This CDR3 is 14 amino acids long. V lost 3 bases and J lost 5, with 12 bases in between. The CDR3 is CASSEGGGDQPQHF. CDR3 nucleotide sequence: TGTGCCAGCAGCGAAGGGGGTGGGGATCAGCCCCAGCATTTT.

The CDR3 DNA follows: TGTGCCAGTAGTCCAGGGGTGGGTGAAAAACTGTTTTTT. It encodes CASSPGVGEKLFF. This chain uses TRBV19 with TRBJ1-4, with a tentative D call TRBD1 (6 bases). CDR1 is LNHDA, CDR2 SQIVND, per germline (reference sequence). The CDR3 consists of 13 residues. Trimming cost V 5 bases and J 7 bases, with 11 bases left between them. The full variable domain, its missing parts supplied by reference TRBV19 and TRBJ1-4, is DGGITQSPKYLFRKEGQNVTLSCEQNLNHDAMYWYRQDPGQGLRLIYYSQIVNDFQKGDIAEGYSVSREKKESFPLTVTSAQKNPTAFYLCASSPGVGEKLFFGSGTQLSVL.

This rearrangement joins TRBV9 to TRBJ2-2; TRBD2 matches 8 bases. The CDR3 is 15 amino acids. The germline gives CDR1 SGDLS, CDR2 YYNGEE. Trimming removed 3 bases from V and 5 bases from J; junction bases left unmatched: 6. The CDR3: CASSGGSGITGELFF. The CDR3 DNA reads as TGTGCCAGCAGCGGGGGTAGCGGGATAACCGGGGAGCTGTTTTTT. Combining the CDR3 with reference TRBV9 and TRBJ2-2 gives the whole variable domain DSGVTQTPKHLITATGQRVTLRCSPRSGDLSVYWYQQSLDQGLQFLIQYYNGEERAKGNILERFSAQQFPDLHSELNLSSLELGDSALYFCASSGGSGITGELFFGEGSRLTVL.

J is TRBJ2-3 and V is TRBV4-1; perhaps TRBD1 as D (6 bases). This CDR3 has 18 residues. The V gene's germline CDR1 is MGHRA and CDR2 YSYEKL. V lost 1 base and J 1 base, leaving 18 bases between the germline ends. The CDR3 sequence is CASSQATGQGRGTDTQYF. CDR3 coding DNA: TGCGCCAGCAGCCAAGCAACAGGTCAGGGGCGGGGCACAGATACGCAGTATTTT.

CDR3 protein: CASSADRDGYTF. The CDR3 region has the DNA TGTGCCAGCAGCGCTGACAGGGATGGCTACACCTTC. This chain joins TRBV9 and TRBJ1-2; the match to TRBD1 covers 7 bases. The CDR3 spans 12 residues. The germline CDR1 and CDR2 sequences are SGDLS and YYNGEE. The junction had 2 bases not matched to a gene; V was cut back by 3 bases and J by 6 bases. Full variable domain (remainder filled in from reference TRBV9 and TRBJ1-2): DSGVTQTPKHLITATGQRVTLRCSPRSGDLSVYWYQQSLDQGLQFLIQYYNGEERAKGNILERFSAQQFPDLHSELNLSSLELGDSALYFCASSADRDGYTFGSGTRLTVV.

The J gene is TRBJ2-1, the V gene TRBV27, with D possibly being TRBD2 (5 bases). Trimming left V 3 bases short and J 4 bases short, with 19 bases between. Per germline, CDR1 MNHEY and CDR2 SMNVEV (reference sequence). This CDR3 has 17 residues. CDR3: CASSFWGWAGRYNEQFF. DNA for the CDR3: TGTGCCAGCAGTTTTTGGGGATGGGCGGGTAGGTACAATGAGCAGTTCTTC.

The chain carries TRBV6-1 and TRBJ1-2, with no clear D. The germline V and J ends were trimmed by 8 bases and 6 bases, with 7 bases remaining between them. Germline loops: CDR1 MNHNS, CDR2 SASEGT. The CDR3 covers 10 residues. The CDR3 DNA sequence: TGTGCCAGCTCCAACAATGGCTACACCTTC. Translation gives CASSNNGYTF.

J is TRBJ2-5 and V is TRBV29-1; a possible D gene is TRBD1 (6 bases). The CDR3 loop spans 15 amino acids. Germline V gene sequence: CDR1 SQVTM, CDR2 ANQGSEA. V lost 5 bases, J lost 5 bases, and 21 bases lay in between. The CDR3 coding sequence is TGCAGCGTTTCCGGCCCTACAGGGAGTCGGGAGACCCAGTACTTC. Amino acid sequence: CSVSGPTGSRETQYF.

The V gene is TRBV5-4, the J gene TRBJ2-7; D not certain. Germline V CDR1 and CDR2: SGHNT, YYREEE (reference sequence). CDR3 length: 12 residues. Trimming took off 7 bases at V and 4 bases at J, with 12 bases between the two ends. CDR3 DNA sequence: TGTGCCAGCGGAGCCCTCGGGTACGAGCAGTACTTC. As protein: CASGALGYEQYF.

The V call is TRBV30, the J call TRBJ1-3, with D perhaps TRBD1 (6 bases). V was clipped by 2 bases and J by 1 base, with 12 bases between them. Germline V gene data show CDR1 as GTSNPN and CDR2 as SVGIG (reference sequence). The CDR3 totals 15 residues. The CDR3 here is CAWSIYRESGNTIYF. DNA of the CDR3: TGTGCCTGGAGTATTTACAGGGAATCTGGAAACACCATATATTTT.

V usage is TRBV9 and J usage is TRBJ2-1; 12 bases line up with TRBD2. The germline V gene encodes CDR1 SGDLS and CDR2 YYNGEE. With 4 bases clipped from V and 8 bases from J, the junction kept 10 bases outside the gene matches. The CDR3 sequence is 16 residues long. CDR3 nucleotides: TGTGCCAGCAGCCCTCAGCTAGCGGGAGGGCGCCATGAGCAGTTCTTC. Its protein product is CASSPQLAGGRHEQFF.

The chain combines TRBV7-9 with TRBJ2-1; D is perhaps TRBD2 (6 bases). This CDR3 is 18 amino acids long. CDR1 is SEHNR and CDR2 is FQNEAQ in the germline V gene (reference sequence). The V gene lost 2 bases and the J gene lost 0 bases, with 17 bases spanning the gap. CDR3 loop: CASSLFLRDPSSYNEQFF. CDR3 DNA sequence: TGTGCCAGCAGCTTATTTCTGCGGGACCCCAGCTCCTACAATGAGCAGTTCTTC.

CDR3 loop: CASSAGTDFEAFF. The CDR3 DNA reads as TGTGCCAGCAGCGCCGGGACAGACTTTGAAGCTTTCTTT. V is TRBV9 and J is TRBJ1-1; TRBD1 agrees at 7 bases. The CDR3 is made up of 13 amino acids. Germline CDR1 is SGDLS and CDR2 is YYNGEE. V lost 3 bases to trimming and J lost 7 bases; unmatched junction nucleotides: 6.

The chain links TRBV18 to TRBJ1-2; no firm D call. The V gene lost 0 bases and the J gene lost 1 base, with 6 bases spanning the gap. The CDR3 extends over 14 amino acids. Germline-derived CDR1 and CDR2 are KGHSH and LQKENI. The CDR3 loop reads CASSPPQLNYGYTF. The CDR3 DNA follows: TGTGCCAGCTCACCACCCCAACTTAACTATGGCTACACCTTC.

The gene calls are TRBV20-1 and TRBJ1-1; the D is unclear. Germline CDR1 reads DFQATT; CDR2 reads SNEGSKA (reference sequence). The CDR3 loop spans 11 amino acids. Trimming left V 0 bases short and J 7 bases short, with 6 bases between. CDR3 in amino acids: CSAREKLEAFF. Written as DNA, the CDR3 is TGCAGTGCTAGAGAAAAGCTTGAAGCTTTCTTT.

J is TRBJ2-5 and V is TRBV28; maybe TRBD1 (6 bases). The end of the DNA is better explained by TRBJ2-7, so the J call may be wrong. The CDR3 length is 16 residues. Germline V gene sequence: CDR1 MDHEN, CDR2 SYDVKM. CDR3 amino acids: CASSSARDTYSYEQYF. CDR3 DNA sequence: TGTGCCAGCAGTTCGGCCCGGGACACCTACTCCTACGAGCAGTACTTC.

The gene calls are TRBV5-4 and TRBJ1-2, with 7 bases identical to TRBD1. The CDR3 covers 14 residues. Germline trimming cut 2 bases from V and 4 bases from J; bases unmatched to any gene: 5. The germline CDR1 and CDR2 sequences are SGHNT and YYREEE (reference sequence). The CDR3 sequence is CASSLRQGVYGYTF. The CDR3 coding sequence is TGTGCCAGCAGCTTAAGACAGGGTGTCTATGGCTACACCTTC.

This clone was observed a few times. The V gene is TRBV7-2, the J gene TRBJ2-4; a weak D match, TRBD1 (6 bases). Germline loops: CDR1 SGHTA, CDR2 FQGNSA. The CDR3 runs 16 residues. The V end was cut by 3 bases, the J end by 2 bases, with 14 bases between. The DNA for the CDR3 is TGTGCCAGCAGCTTTAGGAGAGGGGGAACCAAAAACATTCAGTACTTC. Translation: CASSFRRGGTKNIQYF.

The chain recombines TRBV7-6 with TRBJ2-7; D perhaps matches TRBD1 (7 bases). The V end was cut by 5 bases, the J end by 3 bases, with 11 bases between. This CDR3 region has 13 residues. Germline CDR1 is SGHVS and CDR2 is FNYEAQ. CDR3 protein: CASSTGDFYEQYF. The DNA of the CDR3 is TGTGCCAGCAGCACAGGGGACTTCTACGAGCAGTACTTC.

This clone came up a few times. The rearrangement links TRBV9 to TRBJ2-2; D gene unclear. V lost 0 bases, J lost 4 bases, and 4 bases lay in between. The length of the CDR3 is 13 residues. Germline V gene data show CDR1 as SGDLS and CDR2 as YYNGEE. The CDR3 DNA sequence: TGTGCCAGCAGCGTAGCGGTCACCGGGGAGCTGTTTTTT. Translating gives CASSVAVTGELFF.

The CDR3 spells CASSASSGGFYEQYF. The CDR3 region has the DNA TGTGCCAGTAGTGCCAGCAGCGGCGGGTTCTACGAGCAGTACTTC. The chain couples TRBV19 to TRBJ2-7; maybe TRBD2 (5 bases). CDR1 LNHDA and CDR2 SQIVND come from the germline V gene (reference sequence). Trimming removed 5 bases from V and 3 bases from J, with 17 bases in between. This CDR3 comprises 15 residues.

This clone was seen a single time. The J gene is TRBJ1-4, the V gene TRBV7-9, with 9 positions matching TRBD1. Germline V gene sequence: CDR1 SEHNR, CDR2 FQNEAQ (reference sequence). V gave up 2 bases and J gave up 7 bases; unmatched junction bases: 8. This CDR3 comprises 16 residues. CDR3 loop: CASSLRGQGSVEKLFF. The CDR3 DNA follows: TGTGCCAGCAGCTTAAGGGGACAGGGTTCGGTTGAAAAACTGTTTTTT. The whole variable domain, filled in from reference TRBV7-9 and TRBJ1-4, reads DTGVSQNPRHKITKRGQNVTFRCDPISEHNRLYWYRQTLGQGPEFLTYFQNEAQLEKSRLLSDRFSAERPKGSFSTLEIQRTEQGDSAMYLCASSLRGQGSVEKLFFGSGTQLSVL.

This chain joins TRBV10-3 and TRBJ2-2; no clear D. Trimming stripped 0 bases from V and 7 bases from J, with 9 bases between. Germline V gives CDR1 ENHRY, CDR2 SYGVKD. CDR3 length: 14 amino acids. The CDR3 spells CAISESNGRGELFF. Here the CDR3 DNA reads TGTGCCATCAGTGAGTCGAACGGTCGCGGGGAGCTGTTTTTT.

The rearrangement uses TRBV18 and TRBJ2-5; TRBD2 matches 8 bases. The J call may not be correct, given that the DNA end is closer to TRBJ2-7. This CDR3 is built from 13 residues. Germline V gives CDR1 KGHSH, CDR2 LQKENI. The DNA of the CDR3 is TGTGCCAGCGGGAGCGGGAGCAGCTACGAGCAGTACTTC. Amino acids: CASGSGSSYEQYF.

V gene TRBV7-2 combines with J gene TRBJ2-6; 9 bases map to TRBD1. Germline assignment: CDR1 SGHTA and CDR2 FQGNSA. The CDR3 contains 16 residues. V shed 5 bases, J shed 4 bases, and the junction held 6 bases outside the gene matches. CDR3 amino acids: CASSRGTGTGANVLTF. The CDR3 nucleotides read TGTGCCAGCAGCCGCGGGACAGGGACCGGGGCCAACGTCCTGACTTTC.

The J gene is TRBJ2-7, the V gene TRBV7-9, with D uncertain. In germline, CDR1 is SEHNR, CDR2 FQNEAQ (reference sequence). Trimming shortened V by 5 bases and J by 3 bases, and 8 bases separated the two germline ends. This CDR3 contains 12 residues. Here the CDR3 DNA reads TGTGCCAGCAGCGTCAACTTCTACGAGCAGTACTTC. Protein: CASSVNFYEQYF.

The chain is built from TRBV20-1 and TRBJ2-7, with D possibly being TRBD1 (6 bases). This CDR3 is 11 amino acids long. Germline V gene data show CDR1 as DFQATT and CDR2 as SNEGSKA (reference sequence). The germline V and J ends were trimmed by 1 base and 6 bases, with 7 bases remaining between them. The CDR3 DNA reads TGCAGTGCTAGAGGGGGGCGCGAGCAGTACTTC. Translation gives CSARGGREQYF.

The table lists this clone with a few counts. J is TRBJ1-1 and V is TRBV6-5; D possibly corresponds to TRBD1 (5 bases). This CDR3 spans 13 amino acids. The V and J ends lost 6 bases and 7 bases respectively, with 15 bases between them. Per germline, CDR1 MNHEY and CDR2 SVGAGI. DNA of the CDR3: TGTGCCAGCAGCCGTGCGGGGCATAATGAAGCTTTCTTT. It codes for CASSRAGHNEAFF.